This T cell receptor beta chain was observed in a study of cytomegalovirus exposure and HLA in healthy donors. The study's findings and limits: It was taken for granted in presence/absence analyses that sequencing depth across donors was roughly uniform. High specificity and sensitivity for cytomegalovirus status were reported for the classifier. According to an earlier analysis, most TCR beta V segments yielded productive rearrangements about 90% or about 30% of the time. A later analysis linked a missense variant in DCLRE1C to the trimming of TCR beta V and J genes.

Trimming left V 2 bases short and J 1 base short, with 11 bases between. Germline V lookup: CDR1 MGHDK, CDR2 SYGVNS. This CDR3 comprises 15 residues. Only one count was recorded for this clone. Antigen: not known. Primers included in the PCR were 60 Vbeta and 13 Jbeta primers. Some clones are missing from TCRdb's copy, which holds only in-frame ones; the method was immunoSEQ multiplex PCR. This table holds 150,000 to 200,000 clones, about 76% found once. The receptor was isolated from a female donor in good health and CMV-seronegative. The sequenced sample was PBMCs. The J gene is TRBJ2-5, the V gene TRBV25-1; D is possibly TRBD2 (5 bases). The CDR3 sequence: CASSEAGEGQETQYF. As DNA, the CDR3 is TGTGCCAGCAGTGAAGCAGGAGAGGGCCAAGAGACCCAGTACTTC.